These 3 T cell receptor beta chains came from one sample sequenced in a study of blood T cell repertoires in COVID-19. The protocol was immunoSEQ multiplex PCR, while the TCRdb copy is restricted to in-frame clones and leaves out a portion. The top ten clones hold 2.8% of a sample with about 270,000 clones, around 90% of them seen once. The specimen was PBMCs or T cells enriched from blood (not recorded which). All receptors derive from a man aged 35-49 years who had been exposed to COVID-19.

This chain links TRBV10-3 with TRBJ2-2; 11 bases agree with TRBD2. V trimming: 2 bases; J trimming: 6 bases; junction bases outside the gene matches: 5. This CDR3 comprises 16 residues. From germline, CDR1 is ENHRY and CDR2 SYGVKD. CDR3 loop: CAISERLAGGAGELFF. The CDR3 coding sequence is TGTGCCATCAGTGAGAGGCTAGCGGGAGGAGCCGGGGAGCTGTTTTTT.

V and J are TRBV21-1 and TRBJ2-1; TRBD2, as called in the table, went unchecked against the DNA. TRBV21-1 is labeled a pseudogene. The CDR3 runs 15 residues. The CDR3 DNA is TGTGCCAGCAGCAAACGGCCTAGCGGGAGGACTGAGCAGTTCTTC. Residues: CASSKRPSGRTEQFF.

This chain connects TRBV7-9 to TRBJ2-7; D perhaps matches TRBD1 (7 bases). This CDR3 has 14 amino acids. Germline CDR1 is SEHNR and CDR2 is FQNEAQ (reference sequence). V lost 5 bases and J 3 bases, leaving 14 bases between the germline ends. In nucleotides, the CDR3 is TGTGCCAGCAGCGATTACAGGGGAGGCTACGAGCAGTACTTC. Its translation: CASSDYRGGYEQYF.